One and the same sample provided the 28 T cell receptor beta chains below, sequenced in a study of regulatory T cells in long-lasting Graves disease. Both iRepertoire HTBI primers and Arm-PCR of CDR3 regions were used to build the TCR beta libraries. TCRdb processed the multiplex PCR reads anew with MiXCR; each CDR3 protein has one entry. The table shows around 250,000 distinct CDR3 sequences, with about 18% occurring only once. This sample's time point: newly diagnosed GD, antithyroid drugs for less than 3 months. RNA isolated from PBMCs was used to make the TCR library. This same sample was also part of a study on T cells in Graves' hyperthyroidism and ophthalmopathy.

This sample comprised peripheral blood mononuclear cells (PBMCs), obtained at new diagnosis, from a patient treated with antithyroid drugs. Source of these receptors: a woman aged 30 to 39 with Graves disease.

This rearrangement joins TRBV2 to TRBJ2-5; TRBD2 might be the D (6 bases). The V and J ends lost 3 bases and 0 bases respectively, with 8 bases between them. This CDR3 spans 14 amino acids. The germline CDR1 and CDR2 sequences are SNHLY and FYNNEI. This chain's CDR3 is CASSDWEDQETQYF. The CDR3 DNA sequence: TGTGCCAGCAGTGATTGGGAGGACCAAGAGACCCAGTACTTC.

The sample holds many counts of this clonotype. This chain connects TRBV11-2 to TRBJ1-1; D remains unclear. CDR3 size: 16 residues. Trimming left V 4 bases short and J 0 bases short, with 15 bases between. Germline values: CDR1 SGHAT, CDR2 FQNNGV. The CDR3 here is CASSSPGVFLNTEAFF. DNA of the CDR3: TGTGCCAGCAGCTCCCCCGGGGTCTTCTTGAACACTGAAGCTTTCTTT.

This clonotype has ten or more counts. The chain couples TRBV7-2 to TRBJ1-2, with 7 bases identical to TRBD1. V shed 5 bases, J shed 4 bases, and the junction held 13 bases outside the gene matches. The CDR3 contains 16 residues. Looked up from germline, CDR1 is SGHTA and CDR2 is FQGNSA. The CDR3 region is CASSASTTRDSYGYTF. DNA of the CDR3: TGTGCCAGCAGCGCAAGTACCACCCGGGACAGCTATGGCTACACCTTC.

This clonotype came up many times. The chain carries TRBV27 and TRBJ1-1, with D possibly matching TRBD1 (6 bases). CDR1 and CDR2 from the germline V gene are MNHEY and SMNVEV (reference sequence). CDR3 size: 14 residues. V was clipped by 5 bases and J by 1 base, with 11 bases between them. The CDR3 sequence is CASSPQGRNTEAFF. Written as DNA, the CDR3 is TGTGCCAGCAGTCCACAGGGCAGGAACACTGAAGCTTTCTTT.

As for this clonotype: It differs at one base from a far larger clone, so likely a read error. The chain has TRBV7-9 and TRBJ2-3; D possibly uses TRBD1 or TRBD2 (5 bases each). Trimming left V 2 bases short and J 10 bases short, with 19 bases between. The CDR3 has 15 residues. From germline, CDR1 is SEHNR and CDR2 FQNEAQ (reference sequence). The CDR3 here is CASSLIFVGTNPQYF. CDR3 DNA sequence: TGTGCCAGCAGCTTAATCTTTGTAGGGACGAATCCGCAGTATTTT.

This clonotype appeared a few times. The rearrangement links TRBV19 to TRBJ2-1, with a weak D call TRBD2 (6 bases). Trimming removed 3 bases at V and 5 bases at J, with 17 bases between. This CDR3 has 16 amino acids. Germline V gene data show CDR1 as LNHDA and CDR2 as SQIVND (reference sequence). Here the CDR3 reads CASSMPRDWGNNEQFF. Written as DNA, the CDR3 is TGTGCCAGTAGTATGCCCCGGGACTGGGGCAACAATGAGCAGTTCTTC.

Ten or more counts support this clonotype. The chain is built from TRBV7-9 and TRBJ2-3, with 10 nucleotides matching TRBD2. Per germline, CDR1 SEHNR and CDR2 FQNEAQ (reference sequence). Unmatched junction bases numbered 4, after V lost 5 bases and J lost 2 bases. This CDR3 comprises 15 residues. The CDR3 nucleotides read TGTGCCAGCAGCGGTACTAGCGGGGACACAGATACGCAGTATTTT. Its protein is CASSGTSGDTDTQYF. The complete variable domain, with remaining parts taken from reference TRBV7-9 and TRBJ2-3, reads DTGVSQNPRHKITKRGQNVTFRCDPISEHNRLYWYRQTLGQGPEFLTYFQNEAQLEKSRLLSDRFSAERPKGSFSTLEIQRTEQGDSAMYLCASSGTSGDTDTQYFGPGTRLTVL.

The chain couples TRBV9 to TRBJ2-7; 12 bases align to TRBD1. Trimming cost V 4 bases and J 3 bases; bases outside gene matches: 5. This CDR3 comprises 15 residues. Per germline, CDR1 SGDLS and CDR2 YYNGEE. CDR3 coding DNA: TGTGCCAGCAGCAAGGGACAGGGGGCAGTCTACGAGCAGTACTTC. Amino acid sequence: CASSKGQGAVYEQYF.

In its sample, this clonotype was seen a few times. The V gene is TRBV4-1, the J gene TRBJ2-2; maybe TRBD1 (5 bases). Trimming removed 6 bases from V and 1 base from J, with 12 bases in between. This CDR3 contains 15 residues. The germline gives CDR1 MGHRA, CDR2 YSYEKL. The CDR3 DNA sequence: TGCGCCAGCAGGCCAGGGATACTGAACACCGGGGAGCTGTTTTTT. Its translation is CASRPGILNTGELFF.

Many counts were recorded for this clonotype. This chain joins TRBV18 and TRBJ1-6, with D tentatively TRBD1 (5 bases). CDR3 length equals 14 residues. Germline V gives CDR1 KGHSH, CDR2 LQKENI. V dropped 5 bases and J dropped 7 bases, with 12 bases sitting between them. CDR3 coding DNA: TGTGCCAGCTCAAAAGACGGGGGAAATTCACCCCTCCACTTT. It is translated as CASSKDGGNSPLHF.

Comments on this clonotype: With a much larger clone just one base away, this may be a read error. The V call is TRBV5-1, the J call TRBJ1-3; D is undetermined. The germline gives CDR1 SGHRS, CDR2 YFSETQ. The CDR3 extends over 15 amino acids. Trimming took 1 base from V and 2 from J, leaving 10 bases between them. The CDR3 DNA is TGCGCCAGCAGCTTGTCTTCCGGGGCTGGAAACACCATATATTTT. Protein sequence: CASSLSSGAGNTIYF.

This clonotype was recorded many times. This sequence joins TRBV7-6 and TRBJ2-7; D is perhaps TRBD1 or TRBD2 (5 bases each). Germline lookup yields CDR1 SGHVS and CDR2 FNYEAQ. The CDR3 is 18 amino acids. Trimming took 0 bases from V and 0 from J, leaving 18 bases between them. CDR3 protein: CASSLARLRQSPSYEQYF. Here the CDR3 DNA reads TGTGCCAGCAGCTTAGCCAGACTACGACAGAGCCCCTCCTACGAGCAGTACTTC.

The chain uses TRBV7-9 and TRBJ2-5; D uncertain. V gave up 6 bases and J gave up 3 bases, with 11 bases separating them. CDR1 and CDR2 (germline): SEHNR, FQNEAQ (reference sequence). This CDR3 comprises 13 residues. The CDR3: CASSKGAEETQYF. The DNA of the CDR3 is TGTGCCAGCAGTAAGGGCGCTGAAGAGACCCAGTACTTC.

This clonotype showed up many times. This chain connects TRBV6-9 to TRBJ2-1; 10 bases are a match to TRBD2. Germline CDR1 reads MNHGY; CDR2 reads SVAAGI. The length of the CDR3 is 17 residues. The V gene end was trimmed by 3 bases and the J gene end by 9 bases; junction bases not matched to a gene: 14. The CDR3 protein is CASSYTKERGGELEQFF. The CDR3 DNA follows: TGTGCCAGCAGTTACACCAAAGAGCGGGGGGGTGAGCTTGAGCAGTTCTTC.

V and J are TRBV5-8 and TRBJ1-5, with D maybe TRBD1 (5 bases). Germline-derived CDR1 and CDR2 are SGHTS and YDEGEE. The CDR3 spans 15 residues. V was trimmed by 4 bases and J by 1 base, leaving 12 bases between them. CDR3 in DNA: TGTGCCAGCAGCCCTGCGGGGGTGAGCAATCAGCCCCAGCATTTT. Amino acids: CASSPAGVSNQPQHF.

The chain's CDR3 is CSAPSGGVSGYTF. The DNA for the CDR3 is TGCAGTGCCCCCTCGGGGGGGGTGTCTGGCTACACCTTC. The V gene is TRBV20-1, the J gene TRBJ1-2; the D gene is possibly TRBD1 (5 bases). V lost 6 bases and J lost 7, with 18 bases in between. The V gene's germline CDR1 is DFQATT and CDR2 SNEGSKA (reference sequence). The CDR3 totals 13 residues.

At least ten counts were recorded for this clonotype. The rearrangement uses TRBV3-1 and TRBJ1-1, with D unclear. Per the germline V gene, CDR1 is LGHDT and CDR2 is YNNKEL (reference sequence). Trimming left V 1 base short and J 6 bases short, with 18 bases between. The CDR3 spans 16 residues. This CDR3 reads CASSQGGWFSGAEAFF. The CDR3 DNA is TGTGCCAGCAGCCAAGGCGGGTGGTTCAGCGGAGCTGAAGCTTTCTTT. Together with reference TRBV3-1 and TRBJ1-1, the CDR3 gives the full variable domain: DTAVSQTPKYLVTQMGNDKSIKCEQNLGHDTMYWYKQDSKKFLKIMFSYNNKELIINETVPNRFSPKSPDKAHLNLHINSLELGDSAVYFCASSQGGWFSGAEAFFGQGTRLTVV.

This clonotype was found many times. The chain carries TRBV6-1 and TRBJ1-4; 8 nucleotides align to TRBD1. The CDR3 consists of 17 residues. After removal of 4 bases from V and 8 bases from J, the junction contained 15 bases not matched to a gene. Per the germline V gene, CDR1 is MNHNS and CDR2 is SASEGT. DNA of the CDR3: TGTGCCAGCAGTGCCAGGAGACAGGGGTCTCAACACGAAAAACTGTTTTTT. Translated: CASSARRQGSQHEKLFF.

V is TRBV11-1 and J is TRBJ2-1; 9 bases line up with TRBD2. The V segment lost 1 base and the J segment 8 bases; nucleotides outside the gene matches: 12. The CDR3 consists of 17 residues. Germline CDR1 is SGHAT and CDR2 is FQDESV (reference sequence). This chain's CDR3 is CASSLEYSAGGPDEQFF. Here the CDR3 DNA reads TGTGCCAGCAGCTTAGAGTATTCGGCGGGGGGGCCCGATGAGCAGTTCTTC.

The table lists this clonotype with a count of one. It differs at one base from a far larger clone, so likely a read error. The rearrangement joins TRBV6-1 to TRBJ1-1; D is ambiguous. Looked up from germline, CDR1 is MNHNS and CDR2 is SASEGT. The CDR3 has 13 residues. The CDR3 loop is CGSSYGEVTEAFF. The CDR3 DNA reads as TGTGGCAGCAGTTACGGGGAGGTCACTGAAGCTTTCTTT.

The sample holds many counts of this clonotype. The V and J genes are TRBV3-1 and TRBJ2-1; D gene unclear. Germline loops: CDR1 LGHDT, CDR2 YNNKEL (reference sequence). This CDR3 comprises 16 residues. Trimming removed 0 bases at V and 0 bases at J, with 9 bases between. This CDR3 reads CASSQELPSSYNEQFF. Written as DNA, the CDR3 is TGTGCCAGCAGCCAAGAACTCCCGAGCTCCTACAATGAGCAGTTCTTC.

This clonotype occurred many times. This chain uses TRBV2 with TRBJ2-2; 14 bases are a match to TRBD2. V dropped 5 bases and J dropped 8; count of bases not matched to a gene: 7. The V gene's germline CDR1 is SNHLY and CDR2 FYNNEI. The CDR3 extends over 16 amino acids. CDR3 amino acids: CASSYRTSGGLGELFF. The CDR3 DNA sequence: TGTGCCAGCAGTTACAGGACTAGCGGGGGGCTTGGGGAGCTGTTTTTT.

This clonotype showed up many times. The chain links TRBV2 to TRBJ2-4; possibly TRBD1 for D (5 bases). This CDR3 comprises 14 residues. V lost 9 bases and J 0 bases, leaving 12 bases between the germline ends. Germline lookup yields CDR1 SNHLY and CDR2 FYNNEI. CDR3 in amino acids: CASYRSLAKNIQYF. For the CDR3, the DNA is TGTGCCAGTTACAGGAGCTTAGCCAAAAACATTCAGTACTTC.

This chain connects TRBV6-2 or TRBV6-3 to TRBJ2-3; 10 nucleotides line up with TRBD2. The germline CDR1 and CDR2 sequences are MNHEY and SVGEGT. The CDR3 spans 18 residues. The V and J ends lost 5 bases and 1 base, in that order; junction bases with no gene match: 12. As DNA, the CDR3 is TGTGCCAGCAGTGAATGGAATAGCGGGGGGCCAGGCACAGATACGCAGTATTTT. It codes for CASSEWNSGGPGTDTQYF.

V and J are TRBV27 and TRBJ1-5; 7 nucleotides agree with TRBD1. The germline gives CDR1 MNHEY, CDR2 SMNVEV (reference sequence). The CDR3 extends over 12 amino acids. With V trimmed by 10 bases and J by 4 bases, 4 bases remained unmatched. The CDR3 DNA reads as TGTGCCAAGACAGGGAGAAATCAGCCCCAGCATTTT. Translation: CAKTGRNQPQHF.

The V and J genes are TRBV20-1 and TRBJ2-5; 13 positions match TRBD2. Germline CDR1 and CDR2: DFQATT and SNEGSKA (reference sequence). The junction had 3 bases not matched to a gene; V was cut back by 2 bases and J by 0 bases. The CDR3 is 16 residues long. The CDR3 reads CSARPGLAGDQETQYF. In nucleotides, the CDR3 is TGCAGTGCTAGACCCGGACTAGCGGGGGACCAAGAGACCCAGTACTTC.

There are many counts of this clonotype. This chain connects TRBV6-5 to TRBJ2-1, with 10 bases that match TRBD1. This CDR3 comprises 15 residues. The germline V gene encodes CDR1 MNHEY and CDR2 SVGAGI. V lost 2 bases to trimming and J lost 6 bases; unmatched junction nucleotides: 4. The CDR3 here is CASSYAGQGSNEQFF. CDR3 DNA sequence: TGTGCCAGCAGTTACGCGGGACAGGGGAGCAATGAGCAGTTCTTC.

V and J are TRBV10-3 and TRBJ2-1; 12 nucleotides align to TRBD2. V trimming: 6 bases; J trimming: 5 bases; junction bases outside the gene matches: 11. CDR3 length: 17 amino acids. Germline values: CDR1 ENHRY, CDR2 SYGVKD. Here the CDR3 DNA reads TGTGCCATCAGGGGGACTAGCGGGTCCCTTACGGACAATGAGCAGTTCTTC. Its translation is CAIRGTSGSLTDNEQFF.